These 21 T cell receptor beta chains originate from one sample sequenced in a study of T cells in Graves' hyperthyroidism and ophthalmopathy (dated by TCRdb to the late 2010s). Library construction relied on multiplex PCR. The sequencer was an Illumina HiSeq 2000. The TCR beta CDR3 regions were amplified from the RNA transcripts. The first round of RT-PCR for the TCR CDR3 was performed with the HTBI primer set and the Qiagen OneStep RT-PCR kit. The public reads were reprocessed in TCRdb via fastp at Q25 and MiXCR, keeping in-frame beta chains. Each entry merges the rows of one CDR3 protein and shows their most common DNA and genes. The sample has approximately 300,000 distinct CDR3 sequences on record, over 15% of them singletons. The ten biggest clones cover about 50% of the sample. Sequences were obtained from blood. These receptors were obtained from an older woman with Graves' ophthalmopathy.

The table lists this clonotype with many counts. This chain links TRBV7-9 with TRBJ1-4; TRBD1 might be the D (6 bases). Germline-derived CDR1 and CDR2 are SEHNR and FQNEAQ (reference sequence). This CDR3 region has 12 residues. Deletions cut 5 bases from V and 8 bases from J, with 9 bases between. The CDR3 is CASSPGQEKLFF. The DNA for the CDR3 is TGTGCCAGCAGCCCTGGACAGGAAAAACTGTTTTTT.

This clonotype was recorded many times. V gene TRBV28 combines with J gene TRBJ2-1; perhaps TRBD1 as D (5 bases). V lost 2 bases to trimming and J lost 8 bases, with 7 bases between them. This CDR3 region has 12 residues. The V gene's germline CDR1 is MDHEN and CDR2 SYDVKM. The DNA for the CDR3 is TGTGCCAGCAGTTTACAGGGCTATGAGCAGTTCTTC. This sequence encodes CASSLQGYEQFF.

The chain recombines TRBV6-2 or TRBV6-3 with TRBJ2-2; D call uncertain. CDR1 is MNHEY and CDR2 is SVGEGT in the germline V gene. V lost 3 bases, J lost 3 bases, and 8 bases lay in between. The CDR3 has 14 residues. DNA for the CDR3: TGTGCCAGCAGTTATTACGGGTACACCGGGGAGCTGTTTTTT. Its protein product is CASSYYGYTGELFF.

This clonotype was picked up many times. This rearrangement joins TRBV27 to TRBJ1-1; unclear D gene. V lost 10 bases and J lost 5, with 17 bases in between. This CDR3 is 13 amino acids long. The germline V gene encodes CDR1 MNHEY and CDR2 SMNVEV (reference sequence). CDR3 sequence reads: CATREVSGTEAFF. The CDR3 bases are TGTGCCACCCGAGAGGTTTCGGGGACTGAAGCTTTCTTT.

This clonotype has only a few counts. The CDR3 is CASSYSRGPGSPLHF. CDR3 bases: TGTGCCAGCAGTTACTCGCGGGGGCCGGGCTCACCCCTCCACTTT. The chain is built from TRBV6-5 and TRBJ1-6, with TRBD1 as a possible D gene (6 bases). The CDR3 runs to 15 residues. The germline V gene has CDR1 MNHEY and CDR2 SVGAGI. Deletions cut 0 bases from V and 10 bases from J, with 13 bases between.

The chain is built from TRBV2 and TRBJ1-4; D possibly corresponds to TRBD1 (6 bases). Germline lookup yields CDR1 SNHLY and CDR2 FYNNEI. This CDR3 is 14 amino acids long. Trimming removed 6 bases at V and 8 bases at J, with 16 bases between. CDR3 in amino acids: CASSSVGAGEKLFF. CDR3 DNA sequence: TGTGCCAGCAGCTCCGTGGGGGCCGGGGAAAAACTGTTTTTT.

This clonotype occurred many times. This chain uses TRBV15 with TRBJ2-7; 7 bases fit TRBD1. CDR1 and CDR2 (germline): LNHNV, YYDKDF (reference sequence). Losses at the gene ends were 3 bases for V and 4 bases for J; bases not matched to a gene: 15. This CDR3 contains 17 residues. Written as DNA, the CDR3 is TGTGCCACCAGCAGCGGTCGTTTTGACAGGGCAGGGTACGAGCAGTACTTC. Residues: CATSSGRFDRAGYEQYF.

As concerns this clonotype: Relative to the germline gene, one junction end is altered; a read error may explain this. V usage is TRBV20-1 and J usage is TRBJ1-1; unclear D gene. CDR1 is DFQATT and CDR2 is SNEGSKA in the germline V gene (reference sequence). The CDR3 has 14 amino acids. The CDR3 nucleotides are TGCAGTGCGAAACCGGGCCCTTATAGGACTGAAGCTCTCTTT. The encoded protein is CSAKPGPYRTEALF.

The rearrangement uses TRBV7-2 and TRBJ1-3; a weak D match, TRBD1 (5 bases). Germline assignment: CDR1 SGHTA and CDR2 FQGNSA. Trimming shortened V by 3 bases and J by 0 bases, and 9 bases separated the two germline ends. This CDR3 region has 15 residues. The CDR3 coding sequence is TGTGCCAGCAGCTTTCGGGGCCCCTCTGGAAACACCATATATTTT. Translation gives CASSFRGPSGNTIYF.

The genes are TRBV9 and TRBJ1-6; the D gene is possibly TRBD1 (6 bases). CDR1 and CDR2 from the germline V gene are SGDLS and YYNGEE. This CDR3 spans 16 amino acids. Trimming shortened V by 0 bases and J by 8 bases, and 15 bases separated the two germline ends. In DNA form, the CDR3 reads TGTGCCAGCAGCGTAGCTCCCCCGGGGGGCGATTCACCCCTCCACTTT. Its translation is CASSVAPPGGDSPLHF.

In its sample, this clonotype was seen many times. CDR3: CSARRLAGGHTGELFF. The CDR3 DNA follows: TGCAGTGCTAGACGACTAGCGGGAGGTCATACCGGGGAGCTGTTTTTT. The rearrangement uses TRBV20-1 and TRBJ2-2, with 13 bases lining up with TRBD2. CDR3 length equals 16 residues. Germline V gene sequence: CDR1 DFQATT, CDR2 SNEGSKA (reference sequence). The trim removed 2 bases at V and 5 bases at J, leaving 5 bases unmatched.

Remarks on this clonotype: A read error may be the cause here, since a much bigger clone is one base away. The V gene is TRBV5-1, the J gene TRBJ2-3; D is undetermined. V was shortened by 4 bases and J by 5 bases, with 17 bases between the two germline ends. Germline CDR1 reads SGHRS; CDR2 reads YFSETQ. CDR3 length: 15 amino acids. CDR3 loop: CASSPTVGFGDTQYF. The CDR3 DNA reads as TGCGCCAGCAGCCCAACAGTGGGGTTTGGAGATACGCAGTATTTT.

The rearrangement uses TRBV5-4 and TRBJ2-5; the match to TRBD2 covers 12 bases. This CDR3 spans 16 amino acids. Germline loops: CDR1 SGHNT, CDR2 YYREEE (reference sequence). V lost 4 bases, J lost 7 bases, and 11 bases stayed unmatched. CDR3: CASSPKTSGSLGTQYF. CDR3 DNA: TGTGCCAGCAGCCCAAAGACTAGCGGGAGCCTCGGGACCCAGTACTTC.

There are a few counts of this clonotype. CDR3 DNA sequence: TGTGCCAGCAGCTCGCCATGGGCCTTTGGCACAGATACGCAGTATTTT. Protein sequence: CASSSPWAFGTDTQYF. The J gene is TRBJ2-3, the V gene TRBV7-9, with unresolved D. The CDR3 has 16 amino acids. Germline CDR1 and CDR2: SEHNR and FQNEAQ (reference sequence). The V and J ends lost 4 bases and 1 base respectively, with 15 bases between them. The full variable domain, completed using reference TRBV7-9 and TRBJ2-3, is DTGVSQNPRHKITKRGQNVTFRCDPISEHNRLYWYRQTLGQGPEFLTYFQNEAQLEKSRLLSDRFSAERPKGSFSTLEIQRTEQGDSAMYLCASSSPWAFGTDTQYFGPGTRLTVL.

The chain carries TRBV12-3 or TRBV12-4 and TRBJ1-4; TRBD1 aligns across 9 bases. This CDR3 is 14 amino acids long. V was pared by 8 bases and J by 8 bases, with 9 bases of the junction left unmatched. CDR3 loop: CASSAGTGIEKLFF. The DNA for the CDR3 is TGTGCCAGCTCGGCCGGGACAGGGATAGAAAAACTGTTTTTT.

This clonotype was seen repeatedly, ten times or more. This rearrangement joins TRBV28 to TRBJ1-1; D gene unclear. CDR3 size: 15 residues. Deletions cut 1 base from V and 2 bases from J, with 11 bases between. The germline gives CDR1 MDHEN, CDR2 SYDVKM. This chain's CDR3 is CASSLSPPGNTEAFF. CDR3 DNA: TGTGCCAGCAGTTTATCACCCCCAGGTAACACTGAAGCTTTCTTT.

This clonotype was observed at least ten times. This sequence joins TRBV5-1 and TRBJ1-1; no firm D call. With 4 bases removed from V and 1 base from J, the gap between germline ends came to 8 bases. Germline V gives CDR1 SGHRS, CDR2 YFSETQ. CDR3 size: 13 residues. DNA for the CDR3: TGCGCCAGCAGCGGACGGCCGAACACTGAAGCTTTCTTT. It is translated as CASSGRPNTEAFF.

This clonotype was recorded once. The chain uses TRBV7-2 and TRBJ2-3; 10 positions match TRBD2. CDR1 is SGHTA and CDR2 is FQGNSA in the germline V gene. This CDR3 is built from 14 residues. For the CDR3, the DNA is TGTGGCCGACTAGCGGGCCATGAGAAAGATACGCAGTATTTT. Its protein product is CGRLAGHEKDTQYF.

This clonotype was picked up a small number of times. The rearrangement links TRBV6-5 to TRBJ2-3; 9 positions match TRBD2. CDR3 length equals 16 residues. Germline V gene lookup returns CDR1 MNHEY and CDR2 SVGAGI. The trim removed 2 bases at V and 4 bases at J, leaving 7 bases unmatched. CDR3 coding DNA: TGTGCCAGCAGTTACGGGCGGGAGGGCCGGGCAGATACGCAGTATTTT. It yields the protein CASSYGREGRADTQYF.

The CDR3 nucleotides are TGTGCCACCAGTGACAGGACTAGCGGGAGGCACACAGATACGCAGTATTTT. Protein: CATSDRTSGRHTDTQYF. This chain connects TRBV24-1 to TRBJ2-3, with 14 nucleotides matching TRBD2. The CDR3 covers 17 residues. Per the germline V gene, CDR1 is KGHDR and CDR2 is SFDVKD. Trimming removed 4 bases from V and 2 bases from J; junction bases left unmatched: 4.

A word on this clonotype: This sequence may be a read error, since a much larger clone differs from it by one base. The chain combines TRBV27 with TRBJ1-6, with D tentatively TRBD1 (6 bases). From germline, CDR1 is MNHEY and CDR2 SMNVEV (reference sequence). The ends were cut back, 4 bases at V and 11 bases at J, with 21 bases in the middle. There are 16 residues in the CDR3. The CDR3 spells CASSSRNREINPPLHF. CDR3 DNA: TGTGCCAGCAGTTCCCGAAACAGGGAAATAAATCCACCCCTCCACTTT.